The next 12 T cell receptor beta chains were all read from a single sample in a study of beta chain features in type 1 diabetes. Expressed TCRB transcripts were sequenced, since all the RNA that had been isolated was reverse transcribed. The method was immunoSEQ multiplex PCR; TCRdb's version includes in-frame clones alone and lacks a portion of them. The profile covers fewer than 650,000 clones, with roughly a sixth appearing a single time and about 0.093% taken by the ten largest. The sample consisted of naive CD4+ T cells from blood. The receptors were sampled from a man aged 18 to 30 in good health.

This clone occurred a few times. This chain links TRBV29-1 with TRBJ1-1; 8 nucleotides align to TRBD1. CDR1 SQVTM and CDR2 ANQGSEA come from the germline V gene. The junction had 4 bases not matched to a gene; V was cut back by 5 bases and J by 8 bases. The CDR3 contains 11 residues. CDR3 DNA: TGCAGCGTTTTACGGGACAGGGAAGCTTTCTTT. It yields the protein CSVLRDREAFF.

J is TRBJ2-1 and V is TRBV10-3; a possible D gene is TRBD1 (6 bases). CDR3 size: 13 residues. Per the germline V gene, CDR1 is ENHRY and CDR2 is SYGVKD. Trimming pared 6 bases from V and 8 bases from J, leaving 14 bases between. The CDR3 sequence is CAISPGTNDEQFF. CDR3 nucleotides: TGTGCCATCAGCCCCGGGACAAATGATGAGCAGTTCTTC.

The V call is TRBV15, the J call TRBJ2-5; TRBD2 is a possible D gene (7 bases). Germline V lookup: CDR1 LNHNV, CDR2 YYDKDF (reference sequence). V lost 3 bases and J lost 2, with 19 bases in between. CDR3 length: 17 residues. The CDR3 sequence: CATSSGEGGGGQETQYF. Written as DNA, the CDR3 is TGTGCCACCAGCAGCGGGGAGGGGGGTGGAGGGCAAGAGACCCAGTACTTC.

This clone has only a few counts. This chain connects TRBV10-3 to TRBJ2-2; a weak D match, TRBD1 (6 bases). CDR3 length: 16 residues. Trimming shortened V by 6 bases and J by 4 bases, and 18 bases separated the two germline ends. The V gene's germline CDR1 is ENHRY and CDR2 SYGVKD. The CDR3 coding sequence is TGTGCCATCAGGAGGGGGTGGGGAGAGGCCACCGGGGAGCTGTTTTTT. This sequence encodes CAIRRGWGEATGELFF.

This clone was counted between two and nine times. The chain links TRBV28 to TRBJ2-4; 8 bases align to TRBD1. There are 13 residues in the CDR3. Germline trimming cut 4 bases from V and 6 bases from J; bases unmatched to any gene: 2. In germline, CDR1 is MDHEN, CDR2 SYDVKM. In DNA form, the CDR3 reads TGTGCCAGCAGTTGGGGGACAGGAAACATTCAGTACTTC. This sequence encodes CASSWGTGNIQYF. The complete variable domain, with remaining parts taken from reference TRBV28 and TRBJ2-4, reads DVKVTQSSRYLVKRTGEKVFLECVQDMDHENMFWYRQDPGLGLRLIYFSYDVKMKEKGDIPEGYSVSREKKERFSLILESASTNQTSMYLCASSWGTGNIQYFGAGTRLSVL.

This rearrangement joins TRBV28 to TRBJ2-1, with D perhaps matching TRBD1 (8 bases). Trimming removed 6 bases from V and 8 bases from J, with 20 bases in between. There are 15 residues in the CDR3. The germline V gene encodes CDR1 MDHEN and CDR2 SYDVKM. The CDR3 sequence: CASRPRQGRGDEQFF. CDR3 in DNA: TGTGCCAGCAGACCCAGACAGGGGAGGGGCGATGAGCAGTTCTTC.

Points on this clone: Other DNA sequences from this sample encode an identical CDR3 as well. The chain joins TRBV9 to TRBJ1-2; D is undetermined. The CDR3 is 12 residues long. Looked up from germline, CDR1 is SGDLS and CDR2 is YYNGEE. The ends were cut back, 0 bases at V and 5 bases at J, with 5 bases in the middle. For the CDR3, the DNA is TGTGCCAGCAGCGTAGCAGAATATGGCTACACCTTC. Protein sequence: CASSVAEYGYTF. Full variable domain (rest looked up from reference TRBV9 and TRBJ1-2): DSGVTQTPKHLITATGQRVTLRCSPRSGDLSVYWYQQSLDQGLQFLIQYYNGEERAKGNILERFSAQQFPDLHSELNLSSLELGDSALYFCASSVAEYGYTFGSGTRLTVV.

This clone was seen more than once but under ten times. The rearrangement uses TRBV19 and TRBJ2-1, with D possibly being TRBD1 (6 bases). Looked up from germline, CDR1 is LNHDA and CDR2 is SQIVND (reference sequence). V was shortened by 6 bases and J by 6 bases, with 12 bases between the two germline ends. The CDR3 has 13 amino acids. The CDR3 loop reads CASSLEGGNEQFF. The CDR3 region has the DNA TGTGCCAGTAGCCTAGAAGGGGGCAATGAGCAGTTCTTC.

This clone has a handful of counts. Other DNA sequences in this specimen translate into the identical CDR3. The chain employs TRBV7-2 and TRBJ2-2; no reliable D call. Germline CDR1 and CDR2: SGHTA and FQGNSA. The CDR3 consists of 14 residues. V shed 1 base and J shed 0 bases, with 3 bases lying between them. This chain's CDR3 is CASSLGTNTGELFF. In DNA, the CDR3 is TGTGCCAGCAGCTTAGGGACGAACACCGGGGAGCTGTTTTTT. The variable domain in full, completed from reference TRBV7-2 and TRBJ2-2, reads GAGVSQSPSNKVTEKGKDVELRCDPISGHTALYWYRQSLGQGLEFLIYFQGNSAPDKSGLPSDRFSAERTGGSVSTLTIQRTQQEDSAVYLCASSLGTNTGELFFGEGSRLTVL.

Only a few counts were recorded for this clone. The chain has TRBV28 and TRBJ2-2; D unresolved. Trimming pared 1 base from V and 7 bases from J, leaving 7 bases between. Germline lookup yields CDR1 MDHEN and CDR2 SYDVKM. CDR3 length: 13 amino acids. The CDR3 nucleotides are TGTGCCAGCAGTTTATACCGGAGCGGGGAGCTGTTTTTT. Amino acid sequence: CASSLYRSGELFF.

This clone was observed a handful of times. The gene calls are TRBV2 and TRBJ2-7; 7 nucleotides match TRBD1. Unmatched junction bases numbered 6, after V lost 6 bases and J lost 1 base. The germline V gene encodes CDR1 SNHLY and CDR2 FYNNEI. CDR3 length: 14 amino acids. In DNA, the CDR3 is TGTGCCAGCAGCCGACAGGGAACGTCCTACGAGCAGTACTTC. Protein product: CASSRQGTSYEQYF.

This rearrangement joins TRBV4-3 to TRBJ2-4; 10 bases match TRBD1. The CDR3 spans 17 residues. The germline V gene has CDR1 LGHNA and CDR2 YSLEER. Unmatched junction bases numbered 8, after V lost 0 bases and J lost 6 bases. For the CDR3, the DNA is TGCGCCAGCAGCCAAGATCCTCCCGGGACAGGGGCAAACATTCAGTACTTC. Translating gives CASSQDPPGTGANIQYF.